These T cell receptor beta chains were read from a single sample in a study of blood T cell repertoires in COVID-19. Data came from immunoSEQ multiplex PCR; TCRdb stores just in-frame clones and leaves some out. The table includes 40,000 to 50,000 clones, 75% to 90% detected once. Sequencing used peripheral blood. The source is a man aged 25 to 40 with active or convalescent COVID-19. CDR3s include the opening cysteine and the closing phenylalanine or tryptophan. The order of the fields is CDR3 DNA, CDR3 protein, V gene, D gene, clone size, J gene. D genes are given only for firm matches. Only some rows state a clone size, as once, few, many or a class for expanded clones.

cdr3_nt: TGTGCCAGCAGCATTACTACAGGGACTGAGCAGTTCTTC
cdr3_aa: CASSITTGTEQFF
v_call: TRBV7-3
d_call: .
clone_size: .
j_call: TRBJ2-1

cdr3_nt: TGTGCCAGCAGCCAAGATACCCAGCGACGGCAGTACTTC
cdr3_aa: CASSQDTQRRQYF
v_call: TRBV3-1/TRBV3-2
d_call: .
clone_size: once
j_call: TRBJ2-7

cdr3_nt: TGTGCCATTACAACAGGGGACATGAACACTGAAGCTTTCTTT
cdr3_aa: CAITTGDMNTEAFF
v_call: TRBV10-3
d_call: TRBD1
clone_size: .
j_call: TRBJ1-1

cdr3_nt: TGTGCCAGCAGTCCACCGACAGGGGAAAGCGGCTACACCTTC
cdr3_aa: CASSPPTGESGYTF
v_call: TRBV6-6
d_call: TRBD1
clone_size: .
j_call: TRBJ1-2

cdr3_nt: TGTGCCAGCAGTCGAGAACAGGGATTAGCTAACTATGGCTACACCTTC
cdr3_aa: CASSREQGLANYGYTF
v_call: TRBV2
d_call: .
clone_size: .
j_call: TRBJ1-2

cdr3_nt: TGTGCCAGCATGATACAGGGTGTCGAGCAGTACTTC
cdr3_aa: CASMIQGVEQYF
v_call: TRBV6-6
d_call: .
clone_size: .
j_call: TRBJ2-7

cdr3_nt: TGTGCCATCAACAGGGAATATAATTCACCCCTCCACTTT
cdr3_aa: CAINREYNSPLHF
v_call: TRBV10-3
d_call: .
clone_size: .
j_call: TRBJ1-6

cdr3_nt: TGTGCCACCAGTGATAGAGGGAGTGAATACCAAGAGACCCAGTACTTC
cdr3_aa: CATSDRGSEYQETQYF
v_call: TRBV24-1
d_call: .
clone_size: .
j_call: TRBJ2-5

cdr3_nt: TGCAGCGTTGAAGGAACAGCTTCTAGCACAGATACGCAGTATTTT
cdr3_aa: CSVEGTASSTDTQYF
v_call: TRBV29-1
d_call: .
clone_size: .
j_call: TRBJ2-3

cdr3_nt: TGTGCCAGCTCACCAGCACGCACACAGGTCTACGAGCAGTACTTC
cdr3_aa: CASSPARTQVYEQYF
v_call: TRBV18
d_call: .
clone_size: .
j_call: TRBJ2-7

cdr3_nt: TGTGCCAGCAGCCCTAGCACAGATACGCAGTATTTT
cdr3_aa: CASSPSTDTQYF
v_call: TRBV7-2
d_call: .
clone_size: .
j_call: TRBJ2-3

cdr3_nt: TGTGCCAGCAGCCAAGTACAGGGATTAAGGACAGATACGCAGTATTTT
cdr3_aa: CASSQVQGLRTDTQYF
v_call: TRBV13
d_call: .
clone_size: .
j_call: TRBJ2-3

cdr3_nt: TGTGCCAGCAGTTTTACAGGGGGCTCGGGTCAGCCCCAGCATTTT
cdr3_aa: CASSFTGGSGQPQHF
v_call: TRBV28
d_call: TRBD1
clone_size: .
j_call: TRBJ1-5

cdr3_nt: TGTGCCAGCAGTACTAGCGGGAGGGCTGGGGATACGCAGTATTTT
cdr3_aa: CASSTSGRAGDTQYF
v_call: TRBV6-6
d_call: TRBD2
clone_size: .
j_call: TRBJ2-3

cdr3_nt: TGCAGCGTTCTAGAGGCGTGGACAGGGGGCGATACCTTC
cdr3_aa: CSVLEAWTGGDTF
v_call: TRBV29-1
d_call: TRBD1
clone_size: .
j_call: TRBJ1-2

cdr3_nt: TGTGCCAGTAGTAAGAGGGTGGCAGGGGGCACAGATACGCAGTATTTT
cdr3_aa: CASSKRVAGGTDTQYF
v_call: TRBV19
d_call: .
clone_size: .
j_call: TRBJ2-3

cdr3_nt: TGTGCCAGCAGCCCAGGACAGAGCACAGATACGCAGTATTTT
cdr3_aa: CASSPGQSTDTQYF
v_call: TRBV9
d_call: .
clone_size: .
j_call: TRBJ2-3

cdr3_nt: TGTGCCAGTAGTATCCCAGGGGCGCACATGAATACTGAAGCTTTCTTT
cdr3_aa: CASSIPGAHMNTEAFF
v_call: TRBV19
d_call: .
clone_size: once
j_call: TRBJ1-1

cdr3_nt: TGTGCCAGCAGCCAAGACGAAAGGACAGGAAAAGCTAACTATGGCTACACCTTC
cdr3_aa: CASSQDERTGKANYGYTF
v_call: TRBV4-2
d_call: TRBD1
clone_size: .
j_call: TRBJ1-2

cdr3_nt: TGTGCCAGCAGCCTAACGGGGGTTTGGCAAGAGACCCAGTACTTC
cdr3_aa: CASSLTGVWQETQYF
v_call: TRBV4-2
d_call: .
clone_size: few
j_call: TRBJ2-5

cdr3_nt: TGTGCCAGCAGATCTGACAGGGGGCTAGGTCAGCCCCAGCATTTT
cdr3_aa: CASRSDRGLGQPQHF
v_call: TRBV28
d_call: TRBD1
clone_size: .
j_call: TRBJ1-5

cdr3_nt: TGTGCCAGCCTAAGGGGTGGACAGGGGGCCCACGAGCAGTACTTC
cdr3_aa: CASLRGGQGAHEQYF
v_call: TRBV2
d_call: TRBD1
clone_size: .
j_call: TRBJ2-7

cdr3_nt: TGTGCCAGCAGCACCGACCGGGGAAATCAGCCCCAGCATTTT
cdr3_aa: CASSTDRGNQPQHF
v_call: TRBV7-9
d_call: .
clone_size: once
j_call: TRBJ1-5

cdr3_nt: TGTGCCAGCAGCAAAGGGGGAGAGGGGGCCCTCAATCAGCCCCAGCATTTT
cdr3_aa: CASSKGGEGALNQPQHF
v_call: TRBV21-1
d_call: .
clone_size: .
j_call: TRBJ1-5

cdr3_nt: TGTGCCAGCAGCCCAACCGGGACAGGGGGCCGGAATGGGGCCAACGTCCTGACTTTC
cdr3_aa: CASSPTGTGGRNGANVLTF
v_call: TRBV7-9
d_call: TRBD1
clone_size: .
j_call: TRBJ2-6

cdr3_nt: TGTGCCATCAGACTCATCTCTGGAAACACCATATATTTT
cdr3_aa: CAIRLISGNTIYF
v_call: TRBV10-3
d_call: .
clone_size: .
j_call: TRBJ1-3

cdr3_nt: TGTGCCAGTAGCTCGAGTGAAAAACTGTTTTTT
cdr3_aa: CASSSSEKLFF
v_call: TRBV19
d_call: .
clone_size: .
j_call: TRBJ1-4

cdr3_nt: TGTGCCAGCAGGCCCCGGGAGAACACTGAAGCTTTCTTT
cdr3_aa: CASRPRENTEAFF
v_call: TRBV6-6
d_call: .
clone_size: .
j_call: TRBJ1-1

cdr3_nt: TGTGCCACCAGCACCGAATCGGGACTAGCGGGAGCGCAGGAGCAGTTCTTC
cdr3_aa: CATSTESGLAGAQEQFF
v_call: TRBV15
d_call: TRBD2
clone_size: .
j_call: TRBJ2-1

cdr3_nt: TGTGCCAGCAACATGAACACTGAAGCTTTCTTT
cdr3_aa: CASNMNTEAFF
v_call: TRBV6-5
d_call: .
clone_size: .
j_call: TRBJ1-1

cdr3_nt: TGTGCCAGCAGTTTCGGGGCTGGAAACACCATATATTTT
cdr3_aa: CASSFGAGNTIYF
v_call: TRBV12-3/TRBV12-4
d_call: .
clone_size: .
j_call: TRBJ1-3

cdr3_nt: TGCGCCAGCAGCCTGACAGGCTCTGGGGCCAACGTCCTGACTTTC
cdr3_aa: CASSLTGSGANVLTF
v_call: TRBV5-1
d_call: .
clone_size: .
j_call: TRBJ2-6

cdr3_nt: TGTGCCAGCAGTTTTTGGGGGGGAGAAGGAAACATTCAGTACTTC
cdr3_aa: CASSFWGGEGNIQYF
v_call: TRBV27
d_call: TRBD2
clone_size: .
j_call: TRBJ2-4

cdr3_nt: TGTGCCAGCAGCTCAGGGTTGGGACAGGGTAGGGCTGAAGCTTTCTTT
cdr3_aa: CASSSGLGQGRAEAFF
v_call: TRBV11-2
d_call: TRBD1
clone_size: .
j_call: TRBJ1-1

cdr3_nt: TGTGCCAGCAGTCCCAACAAGTACTATGGCTACACCTTC
cdr3_aa: CASSPNKYYGYTF
v_call: TRBV28
d_call: .
clone_size: .
j_call: TRBJ1-2

cdr3_nt: TGTGCCAGCAGTTTGAGTAGGACAGGGGCCTACAATGAGCAGTTCTTC
cdr3_aa: CASSLSRTGAYNEQFF
v_call: TRBV27
d_call: TRBD1
clone_size: .
j_call: TRBJ2-1

cdr3_nt: TGTGCCAGCAGCTTAGATCGGGGACAGCACTATGGCTACACCTTC
cdr3_aa: CASSLDRGQHYGYTF
v_call: TRBV7-2
d_call: TRBD1
clone_size: .
j_call: TRBJ1-2

cdr3_nt: TGCGCCAGCAGTCTTGGAGGGGAAGAGACCCAGTACTTC
cdr3_aa: CASSLGGEETQYF
v_call: TRBV5-1
d_call: .
clone_size: .
j_call: TRBJ2-5

cdr3_nt: TGTGCCAGCAGTCCGACAGATAACTATGGCTACACCTTC
cdr3_aa: CASSPTDNYGYTF
v_call: TRBV5-6
d_call: .
clone_size: .
j_call: TRBJ1-2

cdr3_nt: TGTGCCAGCAGCCTTGGGACACATTACGAGCAGTACTTC
cdr3_aa: CASSLGTHYEQYF
v_call: TRBV11-2
d_call: .
clone_size: .
j_call: TRBJ2-7

cdr3_nt: TGTGCCACCAGTGATTCTCGGGAGGGACAGGGGGAGAAAGCTTTCTTT
cdr3_aa: CATSDSREGQGEKAFF
v_call: TRBV24-1
d_call: TRBD1
clone_size: .
j_call: TRBJ1-1

cdr3_nt: TGTGCCAGCAGCCCCGGGTCCTCGGATACGCAGTATTTT
cdr3_aa: CASSPGSSDTQYF
v_call: TRBV7-9
d_call: .
clone_size: .
j_call: TRBJ2-3

cdr3_nt: TGTGCCAGCAGCCCTCGACACCAGAATGAAAAACTGTTTTTT
cdr3_aa: CASSPRHQNEKLFF
v_call: TRBV13
d_call: .
clone_size: .
j_call: TRBJ1-4

cdr3_nt: TGCGCCAGCAGGCCTCCGGGTCTCTTTGGGGAGACCCAGTACTTC
cdr3_aa: CASRPPGLFGETQYF
v_call: TRBV23-1
d_call: .
clone_size: .
j_call: TRBJ2-5

cdr3_nt: TGTGCCACTAAGGACAGCTCTAACTATGGCTACACCTTC
cdr3_aa: CATKDSSNYGYTF
v_call: TRBV19
d_call: .
clone_size: .
j_call: TRBJ1-2